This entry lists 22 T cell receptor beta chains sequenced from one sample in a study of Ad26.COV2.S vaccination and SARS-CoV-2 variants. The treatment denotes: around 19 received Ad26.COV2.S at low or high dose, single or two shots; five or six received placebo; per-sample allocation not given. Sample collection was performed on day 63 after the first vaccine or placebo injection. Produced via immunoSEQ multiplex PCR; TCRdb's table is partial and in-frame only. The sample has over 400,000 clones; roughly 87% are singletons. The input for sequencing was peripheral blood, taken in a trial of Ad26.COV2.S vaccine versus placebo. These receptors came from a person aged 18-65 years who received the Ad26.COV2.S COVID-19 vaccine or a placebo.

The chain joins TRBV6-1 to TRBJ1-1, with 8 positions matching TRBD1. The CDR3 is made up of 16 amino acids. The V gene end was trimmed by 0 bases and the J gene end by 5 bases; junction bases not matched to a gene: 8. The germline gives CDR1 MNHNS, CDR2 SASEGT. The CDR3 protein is CASSEAPQGGWTEAFF. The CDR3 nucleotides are TGTGCCAGCAGTGAAGCTCCACAGGGGGGATGGACTGAAGCTTTCTTT.

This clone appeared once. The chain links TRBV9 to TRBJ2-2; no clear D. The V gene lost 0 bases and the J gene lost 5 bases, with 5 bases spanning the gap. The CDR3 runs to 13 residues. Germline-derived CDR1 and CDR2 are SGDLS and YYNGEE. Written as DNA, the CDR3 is TGTGCCAGCAGCGTAGATGGTACCGGGGAGCTGTTTTTT. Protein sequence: CASSVDGTGELFF.

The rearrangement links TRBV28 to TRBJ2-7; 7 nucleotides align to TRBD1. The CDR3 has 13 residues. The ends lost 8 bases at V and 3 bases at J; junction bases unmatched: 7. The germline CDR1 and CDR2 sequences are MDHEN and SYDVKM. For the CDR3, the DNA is TGTGCCAGCGGAACGACAGGGTTCTACGAGCAGTACTTC. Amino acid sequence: CASGTTGFYEQYF.

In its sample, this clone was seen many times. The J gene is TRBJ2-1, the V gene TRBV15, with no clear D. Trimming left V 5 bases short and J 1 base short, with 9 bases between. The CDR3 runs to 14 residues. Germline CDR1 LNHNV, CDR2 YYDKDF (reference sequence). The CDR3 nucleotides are TGTGCCACCAGCCCAAGACCTTCCTACAATGAGCAGTTCTTC. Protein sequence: CATSPRPSYNEQFF.

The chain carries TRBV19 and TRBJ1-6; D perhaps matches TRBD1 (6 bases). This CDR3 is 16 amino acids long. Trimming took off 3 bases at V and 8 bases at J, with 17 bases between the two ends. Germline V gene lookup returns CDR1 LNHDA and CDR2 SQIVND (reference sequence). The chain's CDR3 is CASSIWRGQTYSPLHF. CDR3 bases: TGTGCCAGTAGTATCTGGAGGGGACAAACCTATTCACCCCTCCACTTT.

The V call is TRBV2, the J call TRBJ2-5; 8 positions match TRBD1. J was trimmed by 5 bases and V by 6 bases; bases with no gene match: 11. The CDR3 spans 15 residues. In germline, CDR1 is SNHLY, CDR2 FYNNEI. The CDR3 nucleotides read TGTGCCAGCAGGAGGACAGGGAGTATCTACGAGACCCAGTACTTC. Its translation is CASRRTGSIYETQYF.

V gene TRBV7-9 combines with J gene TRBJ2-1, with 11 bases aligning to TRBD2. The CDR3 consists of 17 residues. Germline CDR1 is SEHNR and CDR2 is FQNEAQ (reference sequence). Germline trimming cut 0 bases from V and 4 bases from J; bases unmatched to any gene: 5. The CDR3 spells CASSLATSGSRYNEQFF. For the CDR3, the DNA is TGTGCCAGCAGCTTAGCCACTAGCGGGAGTAGGTACAATGAGCAGTTCTTC.

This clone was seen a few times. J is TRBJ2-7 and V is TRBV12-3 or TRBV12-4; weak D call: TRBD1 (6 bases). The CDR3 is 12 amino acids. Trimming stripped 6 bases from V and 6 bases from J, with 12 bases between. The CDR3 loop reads CASSYRVPEQYF. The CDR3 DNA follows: TGTGCCAGCAGCTACAGGGTCCCCGAGCAGTACTTC.

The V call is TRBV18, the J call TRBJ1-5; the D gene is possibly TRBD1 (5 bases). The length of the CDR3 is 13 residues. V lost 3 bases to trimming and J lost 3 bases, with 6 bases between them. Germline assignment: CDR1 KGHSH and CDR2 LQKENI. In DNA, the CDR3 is TGTGCCAGCTCACCCGGGGCCAATCAGCCCCAGCATTTT. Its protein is CASSPGANQPQHF.

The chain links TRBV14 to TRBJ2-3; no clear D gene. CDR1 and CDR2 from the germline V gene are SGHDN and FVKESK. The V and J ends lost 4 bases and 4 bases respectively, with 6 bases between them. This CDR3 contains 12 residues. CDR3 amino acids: CASSRGSDTQYF. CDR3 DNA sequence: TGTGCCAGCAGCCGAGGATCAGATACGCAGTATTTT. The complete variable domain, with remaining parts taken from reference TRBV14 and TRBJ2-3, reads EAGVTQFPSHSVIEKGQTVTLRCDPISGHDNLYWYRRVMGKEIKFLLHFVKESKQDESGMPNNRFLAERTGGTYSTLKVQPAELEDSGVYFCASSRGSDTQYFGPGTRLTVL.

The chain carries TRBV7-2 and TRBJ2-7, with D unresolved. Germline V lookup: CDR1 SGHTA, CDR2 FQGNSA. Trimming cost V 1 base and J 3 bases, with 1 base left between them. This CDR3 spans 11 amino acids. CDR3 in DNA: TGTGCCAGCAGCTTAGACTACGAGCAGTACTTC. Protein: CASSLDYEQYF.

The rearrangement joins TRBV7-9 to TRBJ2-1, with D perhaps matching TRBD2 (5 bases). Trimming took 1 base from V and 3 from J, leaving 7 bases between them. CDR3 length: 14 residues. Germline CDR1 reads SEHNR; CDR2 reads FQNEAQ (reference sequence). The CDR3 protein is CASSLVSDYNEQFF. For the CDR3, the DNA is TGTGCCAGCAGCTTAGTTAGCGACTACAATGAGCAGTTCTTC.

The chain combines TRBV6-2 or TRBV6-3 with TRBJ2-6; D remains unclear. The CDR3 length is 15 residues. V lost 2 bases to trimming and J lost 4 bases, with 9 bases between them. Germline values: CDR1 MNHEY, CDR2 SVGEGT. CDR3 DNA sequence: TGTGCCAGCAGTTACCACGCGCGAGGGGCCAACGTCCTGACTTTC. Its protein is CASSYHARGANVLTF.

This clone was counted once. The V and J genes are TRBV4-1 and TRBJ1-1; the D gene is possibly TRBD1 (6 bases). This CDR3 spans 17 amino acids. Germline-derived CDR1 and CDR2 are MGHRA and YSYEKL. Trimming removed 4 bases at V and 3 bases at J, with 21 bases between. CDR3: CASSRGRGRWMDTEAFF. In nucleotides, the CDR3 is TGCGCCAGCAGCCGGGGGCGGGGGCGGTGGATGGACACTGAAGCTTTCTTT.

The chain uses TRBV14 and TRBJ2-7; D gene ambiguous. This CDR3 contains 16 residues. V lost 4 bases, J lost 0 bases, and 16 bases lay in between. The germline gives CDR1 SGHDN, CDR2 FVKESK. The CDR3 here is CASSPGRGGYSYEQYF. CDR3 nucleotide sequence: TGTGCCAGCAGCCCAGGTCGAGGCGGATACTCCTACGAGCAGTACTTC.

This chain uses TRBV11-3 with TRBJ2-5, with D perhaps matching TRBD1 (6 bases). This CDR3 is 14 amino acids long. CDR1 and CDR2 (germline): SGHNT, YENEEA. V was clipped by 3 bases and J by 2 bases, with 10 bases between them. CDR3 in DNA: TGTGCCAGCAGCTTTTTGGACAGACAAGAGACCCAGTACTTC. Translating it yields CASSFLDRQETQYF.

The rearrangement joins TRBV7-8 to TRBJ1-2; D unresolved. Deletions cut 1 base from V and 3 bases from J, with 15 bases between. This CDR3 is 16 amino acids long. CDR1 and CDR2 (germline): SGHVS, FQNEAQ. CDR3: CASSLERVPRDYGYTF. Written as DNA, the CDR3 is TGTGCCAGCAGCTTAGAGCGGGTTCCCCGGGACTATGGCTACACCTTC.

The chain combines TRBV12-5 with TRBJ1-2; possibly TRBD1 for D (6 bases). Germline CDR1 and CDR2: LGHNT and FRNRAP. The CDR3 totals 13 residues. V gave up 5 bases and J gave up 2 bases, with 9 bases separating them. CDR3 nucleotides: TGTGCTAGTGGTCAGGGGTTCAACTATGGCTACACCTTC. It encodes CASGQGFNYGYTF.

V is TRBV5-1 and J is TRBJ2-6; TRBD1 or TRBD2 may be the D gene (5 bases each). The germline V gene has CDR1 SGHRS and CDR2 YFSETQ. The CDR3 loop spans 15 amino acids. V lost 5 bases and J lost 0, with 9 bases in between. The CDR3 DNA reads TGCGCCAGCAGAACCGGGACCTCTGGGGCCAACGTCCTGACTTTC. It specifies CASRTGTSGANVLTF.

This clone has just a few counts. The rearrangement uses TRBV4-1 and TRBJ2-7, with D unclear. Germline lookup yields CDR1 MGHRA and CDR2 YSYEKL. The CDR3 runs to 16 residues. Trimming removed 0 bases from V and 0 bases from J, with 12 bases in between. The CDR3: CASSQDEISSSYEQYF. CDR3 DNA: TGCGCCAGCAGCCAAGATGAGATAAGCAGCTCCTACGAGCAGTACTTC.

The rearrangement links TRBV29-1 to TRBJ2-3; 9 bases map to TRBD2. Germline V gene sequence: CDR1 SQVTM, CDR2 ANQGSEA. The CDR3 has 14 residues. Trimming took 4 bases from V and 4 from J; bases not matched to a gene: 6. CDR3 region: CSVVLAGYSDTQYF. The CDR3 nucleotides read TGCAGCGTTGTTCTAGCGGGATATTCAGATACGCAGTATTTT.

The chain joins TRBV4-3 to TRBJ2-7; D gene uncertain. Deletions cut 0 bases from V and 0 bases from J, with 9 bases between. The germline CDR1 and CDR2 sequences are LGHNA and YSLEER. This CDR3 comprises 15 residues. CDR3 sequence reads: CASSQDLGSSYEQYV. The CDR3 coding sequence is TGCGCCAGCAGCCAAGATCTAGGAAGCTCCTACGAGCAGTACGTC.